This T cell receptor (beta chain) is from a study of PD-1 blockade in classical Hodgkin lymphoma. Germline V gene lookup returns CDR1 SQVTM and CDR2 ANQGSEA. V was cut by 3 bases and J by 2 bases, with 9 bases left in between. The CDR3 runs 13 residues. Documented time point: cycle 4 day 1 (C4D1), after less than seven weeks of nivolumab. With no exception, relapse followed autologous stem cell transplantation in all patients, and brentuximab vedotin exposure varied. By magnetic negative selection, CD4+ T cells were purified from thawed PBMCs. Data came from immunoSEQ multiplex PCR; TCRdb stores just in-frame clones and leaves some out. In the table there are 10,000 to 15,000 clones, roughly 80% of which are singletons.

The gene calls are TRBV29-1 and TRBJ2-3; D uncertain. The clonotype originates from a human donor with classical Hodgkin lymphoma. The specimen comprised CD4+ T cells from blood, sampled before the fourth cycle of nivolumab. CDR3 residues: CSVEGKFTDTQYF. The DNA for the CDR3 is TGCAGCGTTGAGGGGAAATTCACAGATACGCAGTATTTT.